The next 7 T cell receptor beta chains were all read from a single sample in a study of regulatory T cells in long-lasting Graves disease. This sample's time point: newly diagnosed GD, antithyroid drugs for less than 3 months. Preparation of the TCR library used RNA extracted from PBMCs. The TCR beta library used iRepertoire HTBI primers with Arm-PCR amplification of CDR3. MiXCR was run by TCRdb on the multiplex PCR reads, yielding one entry per CDR3 protein. Of 200,000 to 300,000 distinct CDR3 sequences listed, roughly 21% are singletons. This material consisted of peripheral blood mononuclear cells (PBMCs), taken at new diagnosis, from a patient treated with antithyroid drugs. The receptors derive from a female donor with Graves disease.

This clonotype was detected many times. This chain uses TRBV2 with TRBJ2-5, with D tentatively TRBD2 (7 bases). In germline, CDR1 is SNHLY, CDR2 FYNNEI. The CDR3 loop spans 15 amino acids. Trimming shortened V by 6 bases and J by 1 base, and 15 bases separated the two germline ends. In nucleotides, the CDR3 is TGTGCCAGCAGACCTCGGGGGGCCCGCCAAGAGACCCAGTACTTC. This sequence encodes CASRPRGARQETQYF.

This clonotype occurred many times. This sequence joins TRBV12-3 or TRBV12-4 and TRBJ2-3, with D hard to call. V lost 1 base to trimming and J lost 10 bases, with 6 bases between them. The CDR3 runs to 11 residues. The CDR3 loop is CASSLGPSQYF. The CDR3 nucleotides are TGTGCCAGCAGTTTAGGTCCGTCGCAGTATTTT.

This clonotype was counted at least ten times. This rearrangement joins TRBV7-2 to TRBJ1-2; TRBD1 aligns across 8 bases. The CDR3 contains 16 residues. Trimming cost V 4 bases and J 1 base; bases outside gene matches: 8. Germline CDR1 SGHTA, CDR2 FQGNSA. The CDR3 loop is CASSYGQGEVNYGYTF. CDR3 DNA sequence: TGTGCCAGCAGCTACGGACAGGGAGAAGTTAACTATGGCTACACCTTC.

This clonotype showed up many times. The chain employs TRBV20-1 and TRBJ1-1; tentatively, D is TRBD1 (5 bases). Germline loops: CDR1 DFQATT, CDR2 SNEGSKA (reference sequence). V lost 0 bases and J lost 2, with 10 bases in between. This CDR3 has 14 residues. The CDR3 is CSAREAGRNTEAFF. Written as DNA, the CDR3 is TGCAGTGCTAGAGAGGCAGGGAGAAACACTGAAGCTTTCTTT.

This clonotype appeared many times. The CDR3 loop reads CASSLEGVGSYGYTF. In DNA form, the CDR3 reads TGTGCCAGCAGCTTAGAAGGGGTTGGGAGCTATGGCTACACCTTC. The chain is built from TRBV7-9 and TRBJ1-2, with D tentatively TRBD1 (5 bases). Germline values: CDR1 SEHNR, CDR2 FQNEAQ (reference sequence). This CDR3 region has 15 residues. V shed 1 base and J shed 4 bases, with 13 bases lying between them.

This clonotype was seen many times. The chain uses TRBV15 and TRBJ1-4; TRBD1 agrees at 10 bases. CDR3 length: 14 amino acids. CDR1 is LNHNV and CDR2 is YYDKDF in the germline V gene (reference sequence). The V gene end was trimmed by 5 bases and the J gene end by 5 bases; junction bases not matched to a gene: 2. DNA for the CDR3: TGTGCCACCAGCCGGGACAGGGGAAATGAAAAACTGTTTTTT. Translation gives CATSRDRGNEKLFF.

This clonotype has a count of ten or more. The gene calls are TRBV15 and TRBJ1-4; a possible D gene is TRBD1 (6 bases). Germline V gene data show CDR1 as LNHNV and CDR2 as YYDKDF (reference sequence). V was cut by 6 bases and J by 1 base, with 15 bases left in between. CDR3 size: 16 residues. Here the CDR3 DNA reads TGTGCCACCAGTACAGGGCCCCAAGGAACTAATGAAAAACTGTTTTTT. This sequence encodes CATSTGPQGTNEKLFF.